One and the same sample provided the 4 T cell receptor beta chains below, sequenced in a study of T cell clonality in common variable immunodeficiency. Clones were sequenced by immunoSEQ multiplex PCR, and TCRdb holds only the in-frame ones, with some missing. The repertoire yields tens of thousands of clones, none seen only once; the top ten contain about 0.8%. Sequencing used peripheral blood mononuclear cells. Every receptor here comes from a person aged 18 to 75 in good health.

In its sample, this clone was seen many times. The CDR3 end falls 3 residues outside the read, so it is completed with the germline J gene. J is TRBJ2-5 and V is TRBV4-1; TRBD2 matches at 14 bases. J lost 2 bases, V lost 1 base, and 6 bases had no gene match. Per germline, CDR1 MGHRA and CDR2 YSYEKL. The CDR3 extends over 18 amino acids. CDR3 bases read: TGCGCCAGCAGCCAAGCGGGACTAGCGGGAGTGGGACAAGAGACC. It codes for CASSQAGLAGVGQET. The entire CDR3 sequence reads CASSQAGLAGVGQETQYF.

This clone was recorded many times. The observed sequence ends 3 residues before the CDR3 terminus, with the missing tail filled in from the germline J gene. The genes are TRBV7-3 and TRBJ2-1; 7 bases fit TRBD1. V gave up 1 base and J gave up 9 bases; unmatched junction bases: 3. CDR1 and CDR2 from the germline V gene are SGHTA and FQGTGA. This CDR3 comprises 13 residues. Incomplete CDR3 DNA: TGTGCCAGCAGCTTAATAGGGGGCTCTGAG. Translating gives CASSLIGGSE. The CDR3 in its entirety is CASSLIGGSEQFF.

This clone was counted at least ten times. The read ends 3 residues before the CDR3 terminus; that terminus is restored from the germline J gene. The V and J genes are TRBV7-3 and TRBJ2-5; no reliable D call. The CDR3 runs 13 residues. With 1 base removed from V and 4 bases from J, the gap between germline ends came to 7 bases. CDR1 and CDR2 (germline): SGHTA, FQGTGA. This CDR3 reads CASSLKYGETQYF. The part of the CDR3 DNA that was read is TGTGCCAGCAGCTTAAAATACGGAGAGACC.

This clone came up many times. Read sequence stops 3 residues before the CDR3 end, and the germline J gene provides the missing end. The chain is built from TRBV7-9 and TRBJ1-4; D uncertain. The CDR3 is 12 residues long. Germline V gene sequence: CDR1 SEHNR, CDR2 FQNEAQ (reference sequence). The germline V and J ends were trimmed by 8 bases and 4 bases, with 8 bases remaining between them. The CDR3 here is CASAGGNEKLFF. The CDR3 DNA, read in part, is TGTGCCAGCGCGGGAGGTAATGAAAAA.